This TCR beta chain is drawn from a study of shared clonotypes between healthy human individuals (dated by TCRdb to the early 2020s). About the full investigation: The cohort included three men and two women between 18 and 49 years of age. For each donor, three plates each were used for CD4 naive and CD4 memory, two plates were used for CD8 naive, and one plate was used for CD8 memory. Blood TCR repertoires of 5 or 6 healthy adults were deeply sequenced to estimate repertoire size and the extent of clonotype sharing between individuals. Different laboratories and diverse techniques were used to prepare libraries and sequence TCR repertoires, to increase sequencing depth and limit assay-specific biases. Per donor, leukapheresis produced somewhere between about 0.85 and 8.9 billion PBMCs. Summary of the overall study and its limitations: Pairwise subsampling indicated that sequencing depth was expected to affect the degree of clonotype sharing among donors. Even with the large sequencing depth, rarefaction of the sorted-subset datasets indicated that sequencing was incomplete. Only blood was sampled, and tissue TCR repertoires likely differ from those in blood. Because the study included only a small number of donors, the genetic and exposure-history diversity represented was limited. Sharing across a few donors was observed for about 4.8% of naive CD4, 3% to 3.5% of naive CD8, 2% to 2.5% of memory CD4, and around 0.44% of memory CD8 clonotypes. Estimated clonotype richness was generally larger for naive than for memory subsets. Clonotypes shared by all four sorted-subset donors showed higher generation probabilities than non-shared clonotypes.

CDR1 and CDR2, per the germline V gene, are SQVTM and ANQGSEA. The CDR3 starts with the cysteine, ends with the phenylalanine, and has 13 residues. Only CDR3 DNA remains: 39 bases, in frame from the first base. The trim is 6 bases for V and 4 bases for J, with a gap of 15 bases between the germline ends. This clone was detected only once. Its cognate antigen has yet to be identified. The input lacks base qualities; no much larger clone sits a single base away. Using the deep immunoSEQ assay, TCR CDR3 regions were amplified from genomic DNA by multiplex PCR. Extracted genomic DNA from each cell subset was spread evenly across all wells of several immunoSEQ 96-well plates, with each plate serving as a replicate. For sorted subsets, 150 to 200 ng genomic DNA, equal to approximately 30,000 T cell genomes, was loaded into each replicate PCR. The purified libraries were quantified using a Qubit 3.0 fluorometer, sized with a Bioanalyzer 2100, and then quantified again using the KAPA Library Quantification kit. A separate single-read 150-cycle Illumina NextSeq 550 flow cell was used to sequence each immunoSEQ 96-well plate. Turning to the authors' computational methods: Because the immunoSEQ output held only junctional sequences and lacked quality scores, the filtering could not match the filtering applied to full-length reads. To assign V/J genes and CDR3, sequences were annotated using PyIR, a Python wrapper for IgBLAST v1.9, with IMGT germline references. Reads were filtered out if the reads had weak V/J assignments (E-value above 1e-6), no CDR3, stop codons, out-of-frame junctions, or ambiguous translated residues. V3J clonotypes were defined by identical inferred V gene, J gene, and CDR3 amino acid sequence. Percentage overlap between repertoires was computed as shared unique clonotypes divided by the size of the smaller repertoire. Richness of each repertoire was evaluated using RTK rarefaction, the Chao1 estimator, and Recon v2.1 estimates of unobserved clonotypes. For all TCRbeta clonotypes obtained by the gDNA method from a few donors, generation probabilities were computed with OLGA. In TCRdb, the immuneACCESS table is reduced to in-frame sequences with V and J assigned. These tables do not hold every clone; where another copy was compared, an unresolved V gene accounts for under half, and the others remain unexplained. That table is the source of V, J and clone size, and D and trimming were worked out from the DNA. The sample data list approximately 1.9 million clones, and just over 90% of these were observed just once. The biggest ten clones account for 1.5% to 2% of the sample.

CD8 naive samples were CD45RO-negative cells positively selected for CCR7, giving a CD45RA+CCR7+ population that excluded TemRA cells. Healthy HIV-negative adults with no recently reported acute infections or vaccinations were included as donors. Only Caucasian adults living in Nashville, Tennessee, USA were represented among the donors. After blood collection by leukapheresis, PBMCs were isolated using Ficoll-Histopaque density gradient centrifugation and then cryopreserved in the vapor phase of liquid nitrogen. Purity and quantity of every magnetically sorted T cell population were checked by analytical flow cytometry. From each sorted fraction, genomic DNA was isolated and quantified by UV absorbance on a Nanodrop 2000c.

This clonotype originated in a man younger than 30 in good health. Some clones in this sample may be carry-over from other donors' samples. The chain couples TRBV29-1 to TRBJ1-2; the D gene is perhaps TRBD1, from 6 matching bases. The sample was naive CD8+ T cells from PBMCs. The cell subset or site label here, explained by the study, means: CD45RA+CCR7+. The nucleotides read TGCAGCGTGAGGGACACCCACCCCTATGGCTACACCTTC. Protein translation: CSVRDTHPYGYTF. Extended through the reference TRBV29-1 and TRBJ1-2 proteins, this CDR3 yields the full variable domain: SAVISQKPSRDICQRGTSLTIQCQVDSQVTMMFWYRQQPGQSLTLIATANQGSEATYESGFVIDKFPISRPNLTFSTLTVSNMSPEDSSIYLCSVRDTHPYGYTFGSGTRLTVV.